This is a list of T cell receptor beta chains from one sample in a study of T-cell reconstitution after alpha-beta-depleted transplantation in children. TCRdb itself ran the PCR reads through MiXCR, one entry per CDR3 protein. The sample lists approximately 220,000 distinct CDR3 sequences, approximately 17% occurring once. The input for sequencing was PBMCs, mostly from graft donor cells, taken 360 days after TCRalphabeta/CD19-depleted stem cell transplant. Source of these receptors: a male patient between 2 and 15 years old who had a stem cell transplant for acute lymphoblastic leukemia, so the T cells may come from the graft donor. Both conserved end residues are part of each CDR3. Each record gives: J gene, D gene, V gene, CDR3 protein. D genes are given only for firm matches.

j_gene: TRBJ2-2; d_gene: TRBD1; v_gene: TRBV6-1; CDR3aa: CASSPMGQLNTGELFF
j_gene: TRBJ1-1; d_gene: -; v_gene: TRBV18; CDR3aa: CASSVSTSPEAFF
j_gene: TRBJ1-5; d_gene: -; v_gene: TRBV7-2; CDR3aa: CASSPHVQSTDQPQHF
j_gene: TRBJ2-3; d_gene: TRBD2; v_gene: TRBV4-1; CDR3aa: CATLIMGLAGGRDTQYF
j_gene: TRBJ1-2; d_gene: -; v_gene: TRBV2; CDR3aa: CAPAGEGTYGYTF
j_gene: TRBJ2-5; d_gene: -; v_gene: TRBV5-1; CDR3aa: CASSWGRFGGGFQETQYF
j_gene: TRBJ2-1; d_gene: -; v_gene: TRBV5-5; CDR3aa: CASSSFYNEQFF
j_gene: TRBJ1-2; d_gene: -; v_gene: TRBV5-1; CDR3aa: CASSLGTLRSGYTF
j_gene: TRBJ2-7; d_gene: -; v_gene: TRBV11-2; CDR3aa: CASSLDPEGSYEQYF
j_gene: TRBJ1-1; d_gene: -; v_gene: TRBV6-2/TRBV6-3; CDR3aa: CASSYSWGLNTEAFF
j_gene: TRBJ1-4; d_gene: -; v_gene: TRBV10-2; CDR3aa: CASSAQFSEKLFF
j_gene: TRBJ2-1; d_gene: TRBD2; v_gene: TRBV20-1; CDR3aa: CSARDRSGGNHNEQFF
j_gene: TRBJ2-3; d_gene: TRBD2; v_gene: TRBV12-3/TRBV12-4; CDR3aa: CASSLRGKSGGPTDTQYF
j_gene: TRBJ1-1; d_gene: -; v_gene: TRBV25-1; CDR3aa: CASNSGDLYTEAFF
j_gene: TRBJ2-3; d_gene: -; v_gene: TRBV15; CDR3aa: CATSRDPTGTYSTDTQYF
j_gene: TRBJ2-1; d_gene: -; v_gene: TRBV6-1; CDR3aa: CASRKREAGFHEQFF
j_gene: TRBJ1-4; d_gene: TRBD1; v_gene: TRBV7-9; CDR3aa: CASSFTTGLKEKLFF
j_gene: TRBJ2-1; d_gene: -; v_gene: TRBV5-1; CDR3aa: CASSLGRRGGNNSYNEQFF
j_gene: TRBJ2-1; d_gene: TRBD2; v_gene: TRBV9; CDR3aa: CASSSRLAFDNEQFF
j_gene: TRBJ2-5; d_gene: -; v_gene: TRBV4-3; CDR3aa: CASSQASYGREETQYF
j_gene: TRBJ2-4; d_gene: TRBD1; v_gene: TRBV18; CDR3aa: CASSPGTGAKNIQYF
j_gene: TRBJ2-2; d_gene: TRBD2; v_gene: TRBV11-1; CDR3aa: CASSSIEGLAGGPTTGELFF
j_gene: TRBJ1-2; d_gene: -; v_gene: TRBV20-1; CDR3aa: CSARVTAYGYTF
j_gene: TRBJ2-1; d_gene: -; v_gene: TRBV12-3/TRBV12-4; CDR3aa: CASSLWGLDNNEQFF
j_gene: TRBJ2-1; d_gene: -; v_gene: TRBV6-5; CDR3aa: CASSYWEDGVNEQFF
j_gene: TRBJ2-7; d_gene: -; v_gene: TRBV12-3/TRBV12-4; CDR3aa: CASNPGHPFYEQYF
j_gene: TRBJ2-7; d_gene: -; v_gene: TRBV7-2; CDR3aa: CASNNYRDSEQYF
j_gene: TRBJ2-1; d_gene: -; v_gene: TRBV29-1; CDR3aa: CSSLPGVGEQFF
j_gene: TRBJ2-5; d_gene: -; v_gene: TRBV9; CDR3aa: CASSVAVSGQKETQYF
j_gene: TRBJ1-4; d_gene: TRBD1; v_gene: TRBV5-1; CDR3aa: CASRKMSPGQANEKLFF
j_gene: TRBJ1-1; d_gene: -; v_gene: TRBV4-1; CDR3aa: CASRGIRSMNTEAFF
j_gene: TRBJ2-7; d_gene: TRBD2; v_gene: TRBV5-1; CDR3aa: CASTLTSGGPGEQYF
j_gene: TRBJ1-1; d_gene: -; v_gene: TRBV5-1; CDR3aa: CASRSGEDTEAFF
j_gene: TRBJ1-1; d_gene: -; v_gene: TRBV10-1; CDR3aa: CASSGRWRGEAFF
j_gene: TRBJ2-5; d_gene: -; v_gene: TRBV12-3/TRBV12-4; CDR3aa: CASSRPPEETQYF
j_gene: TRBJ1-6; d_gene: -; v_gene: TRBV7-2; CDR3aa: CASSPSVSYNSPLHF
j_gene: TRBJ2-2; d_gene: -; v_gene: TRBV29-1; CDR3aa: CSGRREANTGELFF
j_gene: TRBJ2-2; d_gene: -; v_gene: TRBV7-2; CDR3aa: CASSTTRVGGELFF
j_gene: TRBJ1-1; d_gene: -; v_gene: TRBV7-8; CDR3aa: CASSLSRLQGGEGGTEAFF
j_gene: TRBJ1-5; d_gene: -; v_gene: TRBV12-3/TRBV12-4; CDR3aa: CASTRRGVYSNQPQHF
j_gene: TRBJ2-3; d_gene: TRBD2; v_gene: TRBV7-2; CDR3aa: CASSFAPHPGGNTDTQYF
j_gene: TRBJ1-1; d_gene: -; v_gene: TRBV5-5; CDR3aa: CASSFQGPNTEAFF
j_gene: TRBJ1-1; d_gene: -; v_gene: TRBV30; CDR3aa: CAWSVRNTEAFF
j_gene: TRBJ2-5; d_gene: TRBD1; v_gene: TRBV20-1; CDR3aa: CSAIGTGFTQYF
j_gene: TRBJ2-5; d_gene: TRBD2; v_gene: TRBV11-2; CDR3aa: CASSLEVLAGDQETQYF
j_gene: TRBJ2-7; d_gene: TRBD1; v_gene: TRBV7-8; CDR3aa: CASSLPTGTVGEEQYF